A selection of T cell receptor beta chains follows, all from one sample in a study of T-cell memory formation after mild COVID-19. TCRdb independently ran MiXCR on the 5' RACE reads; one entry per CDR3 protein. The sample holds 470,000 or so distinct CDR3 sequences, roughly 18% seen once. The sequenced sample was PBMCs or a T cell subset sorted from them (not recorded which). Receptors originate from a man aged 18 to 30 who had mild COVID-19 (a few samples of this study predate the infection). Cell type and time point are not known. CDR3s include the opening cysteine and the closing phenylalanine or tryptophan. The D gene is left open where the match is weak. The size of a clone is reported for some rows only, either as once, few or many, or as a class for expanded clones.

TRBD1 few TRBJ2-2 TRBV6-1 TGTGCCAGCAGTGACCAGGGGGCGAACACCGGGGAGCTGTTTTTT CASSDQGANTGELFF
. few TRBJ2-5 TRBV7-2 TGTGCCAGCAGCGCGGGACAGTCGAAGACCCAGTACTTC CASSAGQSKTQYF
. . TRBJ1-2 TRBV4-2 TGTGCCAGCAGCCAAGATCTCCGGACGGACTATGGCTACACCTTC CASSQDLRTDYGYTF
. few TRBJ2-2 TRBV4-1 TGCGCCAGCAGCCAAGAGGACACTCGCGGGGAGCTGTTTTTT CASSQEDTRGELFF
. . TRBJ1-5 TRBV20-1 TGCAGTGCTAGAGAAGACAGGCGCGGCAATCAGCCCCAGCATTTT CSAREDRRGNQPQHF
. few TRBJ2-7 TRBV13 TGTGCCAGCAGCTGGGAGACAGGAGAGGCCTACGAGCAGTACTTC CASSWETGEAYEQYF
. . TRBJ1-2 TRBV5-1 TGCGCCAGCACGCGGGGCTTTGGCTACACCTTC CASTRGFGYTF
. . TRBJ2-3 TRBV4-2 TGTGCCAGCAGCCAAGATGGTGGTAGGGGGACAGATACGCAGTATTTT CASSQDGGRGTDTQYF
. few TRBJ1-5 TRBV7-9 TGTGCCAGCAGCTTAGTCGGAGGGCACCAGCATTTT CASSLVGGHQHF
TRBD1 . TRBJ1-2 TRBV7-9 TGTGCCAGCACAGGGGGGGCGCATGGCTACACCTTC CASTGGAHGYTF
. . TRBJ2-3 TRBV4-3 TGCGCCAGCAGCCAGACCCTGGAAGGGGATACGCAGTATTTT CASSQTLEGDTQYF
. . TRBJ2-3 TRBV3-1 TGTGCCAGCAGCCAAGGAGGAGGTTTGGGGAAAGATACGCAGTATTTT CASSQGGGLGKDTQYF
. . TRBJ2-5 TRBV7-8 TGTGCCAGCAGCTCGTCCGGGTTTTACGAGACCCAGTACTTC CASSSSGFYETQYF